This T cell receptor (beta chain) originates from a study of cytomegalovirus exposure and HLA in healthy donors. Study information: Approximately 85 million unique TCRs from HLA-typed donors were held in an early data release.

Trimming stripped 2 bases from V and 4 bases from J, with 8 bases between. This CDR3 is 13 amino acids long. Germline V gives CDR1 SNHLY, CDR2 FYNNEI. This PCR relied on a set of 60 Vbeta primers and 13 Jbeta primers. TCRdb's table, derived via immunoSEQ multiplex PCR, lists solely in-frame clones and lacks some. This table has 85,000 to 130,000 clones, about 75% appearing once. The rearrangement joins TRBV2 to TRBJ1-2; D is unresolved. The specimen was PBMCs. The TCR originated in a middle-aged man in good health and CMV-seronegative. CDR3 DNA: TGTGCCAGCAGTGAATTGGCCAGCTATGGCTACACCTTC. This translates into CASSELASYGYTF.